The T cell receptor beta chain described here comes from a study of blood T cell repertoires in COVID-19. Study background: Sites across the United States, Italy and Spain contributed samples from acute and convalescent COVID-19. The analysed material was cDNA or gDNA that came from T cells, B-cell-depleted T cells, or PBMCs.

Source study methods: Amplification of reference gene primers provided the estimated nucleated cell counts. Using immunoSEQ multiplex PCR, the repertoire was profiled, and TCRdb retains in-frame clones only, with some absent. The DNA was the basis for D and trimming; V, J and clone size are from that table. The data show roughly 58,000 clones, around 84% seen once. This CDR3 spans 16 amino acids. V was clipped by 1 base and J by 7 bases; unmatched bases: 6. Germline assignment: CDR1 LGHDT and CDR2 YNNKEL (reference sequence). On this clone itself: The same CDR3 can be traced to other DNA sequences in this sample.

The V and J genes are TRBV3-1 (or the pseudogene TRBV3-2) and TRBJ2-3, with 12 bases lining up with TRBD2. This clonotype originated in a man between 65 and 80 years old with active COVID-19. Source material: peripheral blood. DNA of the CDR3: TGTGCCAGCAGCCAAGGCCTAGCGGGAGGGCCAAATACGCAGTATTTT. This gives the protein CASSQGLAGGPNTQYF.